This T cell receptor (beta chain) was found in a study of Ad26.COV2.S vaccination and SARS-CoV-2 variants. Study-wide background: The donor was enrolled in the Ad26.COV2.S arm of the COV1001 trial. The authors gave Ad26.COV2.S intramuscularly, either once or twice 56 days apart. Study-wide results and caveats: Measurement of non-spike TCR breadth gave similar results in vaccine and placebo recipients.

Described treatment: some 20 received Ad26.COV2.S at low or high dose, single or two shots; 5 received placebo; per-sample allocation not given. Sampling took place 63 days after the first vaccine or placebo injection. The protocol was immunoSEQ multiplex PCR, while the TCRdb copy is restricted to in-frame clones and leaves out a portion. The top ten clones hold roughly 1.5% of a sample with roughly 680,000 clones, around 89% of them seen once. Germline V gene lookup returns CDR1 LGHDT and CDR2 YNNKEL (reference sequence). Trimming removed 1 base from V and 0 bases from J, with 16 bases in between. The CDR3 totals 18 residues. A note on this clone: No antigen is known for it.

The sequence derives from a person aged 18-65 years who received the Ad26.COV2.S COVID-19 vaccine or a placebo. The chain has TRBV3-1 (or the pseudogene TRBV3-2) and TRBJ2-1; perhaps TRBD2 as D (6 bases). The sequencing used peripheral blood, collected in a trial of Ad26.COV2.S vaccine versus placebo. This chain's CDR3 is CASSQVEVAEISYNEQFF. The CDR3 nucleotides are TGTGCCAGCAGCCAAGTCGAGGTAGCGGAGATCTCCTACAATGAGCAGTTCTTC.